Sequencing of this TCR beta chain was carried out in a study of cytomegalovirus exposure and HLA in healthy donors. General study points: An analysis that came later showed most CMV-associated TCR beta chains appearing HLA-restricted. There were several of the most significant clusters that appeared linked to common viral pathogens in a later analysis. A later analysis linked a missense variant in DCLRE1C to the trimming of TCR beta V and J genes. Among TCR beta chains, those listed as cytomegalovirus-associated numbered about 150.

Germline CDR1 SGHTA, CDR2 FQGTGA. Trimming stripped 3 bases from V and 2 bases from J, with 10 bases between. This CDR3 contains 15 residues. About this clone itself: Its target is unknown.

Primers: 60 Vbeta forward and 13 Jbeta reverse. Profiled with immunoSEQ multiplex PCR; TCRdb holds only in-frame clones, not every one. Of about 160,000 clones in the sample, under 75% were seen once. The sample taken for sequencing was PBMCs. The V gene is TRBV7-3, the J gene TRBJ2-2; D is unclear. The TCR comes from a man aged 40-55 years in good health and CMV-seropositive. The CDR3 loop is CASSFGGGNTGELFF. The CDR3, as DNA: TGTGCCAGCAGCTTCGGCGGCGGAAACACCGGGGAGCTGTTTTTT.